The entry that follows covers one TCR beta chain sequence. The entry originates in a study of OX40 agonist ivuxolimab in advanced cancers. Background on the study: A diagnosis of hepatocellular carcinoma, melanoma, renal cell or head and neck cancer was present in dose-escalation patients.

Generated by immunoSEQ multiplex PCR, the TCRdb table keeps only in-frame clones and is missing some. The repertoire has around 86,000 clones, roughly 80% of them found once; the top ten carry 2.5% to 3%. Germline CDR1 is SGHTA and CDR2 is FQGNSA. The CDR3 sequence is 17 residues long. V shed 5 bases, J shed 1 base, and the junction held 12 bases outside the gene matches. This chain uses TRBV7-2 with TRBJ2-7; 9 bases are shared with TRBD1. The sample here was CD4+ or CD8+ T cells sorted from blood, taken in a trial of the OX40 agonist ivuxolimab. The origin of this receptor is an adult with an advanced solid tumor such as melanoma, head and neck, liver or kidney cancer. The CDR3: CASSLPGGGQGSYEQYF. In DNA form, the CDR3 reads TGTGCCAGCAGCCTACCAGGGGGGGGACAGGGATCCTACGAGCAGTACTTC.